Below are 10 T cell receptor beta chains sequenced from a single sample in a study of CD8 T cells in Susac syndrome (dated by TCRdb to between 2017 and 2020). The library was made by the immunoSEQ multiplex PCR assay. RNA was extracted using the RNeasy kit, and about 0.5 to 1 ug of the RNA was reverse transcribed with random hexamers. TCRdb trimmed public reads at Q25 via fastp, called clones via MiXCR and kept in-frame beta chains. Records with the same CDR3 protein are collapsed into one entry carrying the most frequent genes and DNA. This sample lists around 190,000 distinct CDR3 sequences; about 95% were detected once. The ten largest clones capture 0.15% to 0.2% of the sample. Sequenced input: CD8+ T cells from PBMCs. All receptors derive from a human donor with multiple sclerosis.

The chain carries TRBV7-9 and TRBJ1-1, with D hard to call. The V gene lost 1 base and the J gene lost 11 bases, with 14 bases spanning the gap. Germline CDR1 and CDR2: SEHNR and FQNEAQ (reference sequence). The CDR3 totals 13 residues. CDR3 DNA sequence: TGTGCCAGCAGCTTAGAGGCACACTGGTACGCTTTCTTT. Protein: CASSLEAHWYAFF.

The rearrangement uses TRBV29-1 and TRBJ2-5, with TRBD1 matching 11 bases. The V gene end was trimmed by 0 bases and the J gene end by 5 bases; junction bases not matched to a gene: 14. CDR1 SQVTM and CDR2 ANQGSEA come from the germline V gene. The CDR3 length is 18 residues. CDR3 amino acids: CSVEDLGTGGMEVETQYF. The CDR3 DNA reads as TGCAGCGTTGAAGATCTGGGGACAGGGGGAATGGAGGTGGAGACCCAGTACTTC.

The rearrangement uses TRBV11-2 and TRBJ2-7; D could derive from TRBD1 or TRBD2 (6 bases each). This CDR3 is 14 amino acids long. The germline V gene has CDR1 SGHAT and CDR2 FQNNGV. Deletions cut 5 bases from V and 4 bases from J, with 15 bases between. The chain's CDR3 is CASSLSGARYEQYF. CDR3 in DNA: TGTGCCAGCAGCCTTTCGGGGGCTCGGTACGAGCAGTACTTC.

The J gene is TRBJ2-1, the V gene TRBV7-9, with TRBD2 identical over 8 bases. CDR1 SEHNR and CDR2 FQNEAQ come from the germline V gene (reference sequence). The ends lost 5 bases at V and 0 bases at J; junction bases unmatched: 3. The CDR3 has 15 amino acids. Here the CDR3 DNA reads TGTGCCAGCAGCCGGGGGGGTAGCTCCTACAATGAGCAGTTCTTC. Translation gives CASSRGGSSYNEQFF.

V is TRBV20-1 and J is TRBJ2-7, with a tentative D call TRBD2 (6 bases). The CDR3 is 13 residues long. Germline V gene sequence: CDR1 DFQATT, CDR2 SNEGSKA (reference sequence). V lost 1 base and J lost 3, with 10 bases in between. CDR3 sequence (DNA): TGCAGTGCTAGAGTCCGGGGAGGCTACGAGCAGTACTTC. Its translation: CSARVRGGYEQYF.

The chain employs TRBV10-2 and TRBJ1-1; D might be TRBD1 (6 bases). The CDR3 contains 14 residues. Germline loops: CDR1 WSHSY, CDR2 SAAADI. Between the trimmed V and J ends, which lost 0 bases and 7 bases, there was a span of 12 bases. The CDR3 region is CASSESGTPREAFF. The CDR3 nucleotides read TGCGCCAGCAGTGAGTCCGGGACACCTCGTGAAGCTTTCTTT.

V is TRBV7-9 and J is TRBJ1-2; 7 bases are a match to TRBD1. V shed 5 bases and J 0 bases; nucleotides not matched to a gene: 6. Germline CDR1 SEHNR, CDR2 FQNEAQ (reference sequence). The CDR3 is made up of 15 amino acids. The DNA for the CDR3 is TGTGCCAGCAGCGGAGTGGGACAGTCTAACTATGGCTACACCTTC. Protein product: CASSGVGQSNYGYTF.

This sequence joins TRBV4-1 and TRBJ1-1, with a tentative D call TRBD1 (5 bases). Looked up from germline, CDR1 is MGHRA and CDR2 is YSYEKL. The V end lost 3 bases, the J end lost 4 bases, and 6 bases lay between the germline ends. The CDR3 sequence is 12 residues long. Here the CDR3 DNA reads TGCGCCAGCAGCCAGACAGTCACTGAAGCTTTCTTT. It encodes CASSQTVTEAFF.

The chain carries TRBV7-2 and TRBJ2-5; 7 bases match TRBD2. CDR3 size: 17 residues. The germline gives CDR1 SGHTA, CDR2 FQGNSA. The ends lost 1 base at V and 5 bases at J; junction bases unmatched: 13. The CDR3 nucleotides read TGTGCCAGCAGCTTAGTCGGGCTAGCGGTTATTAGTGAGACCCAGTACTTC. Encoded protein: CASSLVGLAVISETQYF.

V usage is TRBV6-1 and J usage is TRBJ2-2; D gene unclear. Germline CDR1 MNHNS, CDR2 SASEGT. This CDR3 region has 16 residues. V lost 4 bases and J 4 bases, leaving 16 bases between the germline ends. DNA for the CDR3: TGTGCCAGCAGTGTTCGAAAAGCCGCGACCACCGGGGAGCTGTTTTTT. This encodes CASSVRKAATTGELFF.